The entry that follows covers one TCR beta chain sequence. This sample stems from a study of blood T cell repertoires in COVID-19. About the study: Both acute and convalescent COVID-19 samples were obtained from the United States, Italy and Spain. The analysed material was cDNA or gDNA that came from T cells, B-cell-depleted T cells, or PBMCs.

In germline, CDR1 is SEHNR, CDR2 FQNEAQ (reference sequence). This CDR3 is built from 12 residues. Deletions cut 6 bases from V and 8 bases from J, with 13 bases between. Methods used by the authors: Reference gene primer amplification gave estimated nucleated cell counts. The data were produced by immunoSEQ multiplex PCR, yet TCRdb's version contains in-frame clones alone and is incomplete. The DNA gave D and trimming, while V, J and clone size come from that table. The sample holds roughly 250,000 clones, about 70% seen once. The gene calls are TRBV7-9 and TRBJ1-1; D possibly corresponds to TRBD1 (5 bases). The source material was peripheral blood. The clonotype comes from a woman aged 80 or over with acute or convalescent COVID-19. CDR3 coding DNA: TGTGCCAGCAGTTCCCTCAGGGTAGAAGCTTTCTTT. It is translated as CASSSLRVEAFF.